Listed below are T cell receptor beta chains from one sample, sequenced in a study of blood T cell repertoires in COVID-19. Profiling relied on immunoSEQ multiplex PCR, and the TCRdb table lists in-frame clones only, not all of them. This sample carries 120,000 to 150,000 clones, 80% to 90% of them seen once, and the ten largest clones take about 7.8%. The sequenced sample was peripheral blood. The receptors here all came from a woman aged 45 to 65 in a cohort sampled during active or convalescent COVID-19. The conserved cysteine and the conserved F or W are not part of the CDR3 here. Each record gives: D gene, clone size, V gene, CDR3 protein. The D gene is left open where the match is weak. The size field is filled for only some rows; it gives once, few, many or a size class.

d_call: TRBD1; clone_size: .; v_call: TRBV19; cdr3_aa: ASSISVDRGDYGYT
d_call: .; clone_size: .; v_call: TRBV15; cdr3_aa: ATSRDGAANEKLF
d_call: .; clone_size: .; v_call: TRBV18; cdr3_aa: ASSSDEGYGYT
d_call: .; clone_size: few; v_call: TRBV7-2; cdr3_aa: ASRPQQGLVVETQY
d_call: .; clone_size: .; v_call: TRBV3-1/TRBV3-2; cdr3_aa: ASSLQGAFHEQY
d_call: .; clone_size: .; v_call: TRBV12-3/TRBV12-4; cdr3_aa: ASRISAGETQY
d_call: .; clone_size: .; v_call: TRBV2; cdr3_aa: ASSEAPLGQF
d_call: TRBD2; clone_size: .; v_call: TRBV10-2; cdr3_aa: ASSWGLAGLEQY
d_call: TRBD1; clone_size: .; v_call: TRBV6-5; cdr3_aa: ASSTGTGSSEQY
d_call: .; clone_size: once; v_call: TRBV19; cdr3_aa: ASSKTDKLF
d_call: TRBD1; clone_size: .; v_call: TRBV5-1; cdr3_aa: ASSLSGTGSEAF